The clone carrying this T cell receptor (beta chain) was counted ten times or more. Other DNA sequences in this sample translate to the same CDR3. This sample was taken from a study of shared clonotypes between healthy human individuals. The CDR3 is 12 residues long. In germline, CDR1 is GTSNPN, CDR2 SVGIG (reference sequence). Trimming stripped 3 bases from V and 0 bases from J, with 4 bases between. The table came from immunoSEQ multiplex PCR; TCRdb's copy has only in-frame clones and leaves some out. The sample lists about 450,000 clones; 79% were seen once. Input material: PBMCs. The V call is TRBV30, the J call TRBJ2-3; the D is unclear. This TCR was recovered from a middle-aged woman in good health. Some clones in this sample may be carry-over from other donors' samples. The CDR3 nucleotides are TGTGCCTGGAGCCGGAGCACAGATACGCAGTATTTT. Encoded protein: CAWSRSTDTQYF.